This T cell receptor beta chain was sequenced during a study of shared clonotypes between healthy human individuals. Every subset's genomic DNA went evenly onto several immunoSEQ plates. Sequencing used immunoSEQ multiplex PCR; TCRdb keeps in-frame clones, though not all of them. The table lists over 2 million clones, 85% to 95% of them singletons. The CD4+ fraction was divided into a CD45RA+ naive subset and a CD45RA-negative memory subset. Germline V gives CDR1 LNHDA, CDR2 SQIVND (reference sequence). Trimming took 4 bases from V and 2 from J, leaving 14 bases between them. CDR3 length: 15 amino acids. General study findings and limits: The authors sampled blood alone, and tissue repertoires likely differ.

About this clone itself: Its antigen is currently unknown.

This clonotype originated in a man aged 18-30 years in good health. The genes are TRBV19 and TRBJ1-2, with a weak D call TRBD1 (6 bases). Sequenced material: naive CD4+ T cells sorted from blood. Subset defined: CD45RA+ positively selected. CDR3 nucleotide sequence: TGTGCCAGTAGTACCCCGGGGGCCATGAACTATGGCTACACCTTC. As protein: CASSTPGAMNYGYTF.